The rows below give T cell receptor beta chains drawn from one sample of a study of neurological immune-mediated disorders. Using its own MiXCR run on the 5' RACE reads, TCRdb lists one record per CDR3 protein. The sample includes about 46,000 distinct CDR3 sequences, about 1.8% of them seen just once. Source material: PBMCs. The receptors shown here come from a woman in her thirties or forties with multiple sclerosis. CDR3s leave out the opening cysteine and the closing phenylalanine or tryptophan. The order of the fields is J gene, V gene, CDR3 protein.

TRBJ2-5,TRBV5-1,ASSIPRETQY
TRBJ2-3,TRBV20-1,SASLAVLTDTQY
TRBJ2-5,TRBV9,ASSLDVGETQY
TRBJ1-1,TRBV4-1,ASSQERTGVAYTEAF
TRBJ2-3,TRBV20-1,SATQGGADTQY
TRBJ1-2,TRBV29-1,SVEPTGHEGNYGYT
TRBJ2-7,TRBV7-9,ASSAESYEQY
TRBJ1-2,TRBV5-1,ASSPRQGKGYT
TRBJ1-6,TRBV7-8,ASSFTDSSPLH
TRBJ1-2,TRBV20-1,SARGDNYGYT
TRBJ1-1,TRBV20-1,SARGGLIYNTEAF
TRBJ1-5,TRBV7-2,ASSPRMNNQPQH
TRBJ2-3,TRBV20-1,SAKGAGAITDTQY
TRBJ2-7,TRBV20-1,SVRQGRSDEQY
TRBJ2-7,TRBV5-1,ASSSYVGLGNLEQY
TRBJ2-3,TRBV9,ASSGRRGRGDTQY
TRBJ2-1,TRBV20-1,SARLVNEQF
TRBJ1-2,TRBV20-1,SARGGGLSYT
TRBJ2-6,TRBV15,ATSSSERDSGANVLT
TRBJ1-2,TRBV12-3/TRBV12-4,ASRSRAGEKYGYT
TRBJ2-7,TRBV5-1,ASSIQGYEQY
TRBJ2-3,TRBV14,ASSQGKYTQY
TRBJ1-1,TRBV29-1,SVLLGTGTTEAF
TRBJ1-1,TRBV7-9,ASSELLGTEAF
TRBJ2-2,TRBV15,ATSRDSYTGELF
TRBJ1-1,TRBV12-3/TRBV12-4,ASSSGPTGAF
TRBJ2-7,TRBV5-1,ASSSDSGSEQY
TRBJ1-6,TRBV12-3/TRBV12-4,ASSPQGFYNSPLH
TRBJ1-6,TRBV5-1,ASSLDPRGRDRGYSPLH
TRBJ2-1,TRBV7-7,ASSSDRGNEQF
TRBJ2-2,TRBV20-1,SATEVETGELF
TRBJ2-3,TRBV5-1,ASSLIEDTQY
TRBJ1-2,TRBV10-2,ASSRDTIYGYT
TRBJ2-3,TRBV7-9,ANSFPSTDTQY
TRBJ2-7,TRBV12-3/TRBV12-4,ASSRGGTSYEQY
TRBJ2-3,TRBV20-1,SATRADTQY
TRBJ2-1,TRBV6-6,ASSARSSYNEQF
TRBJ2-3,TRBV20-1,RSSGGADTDTQY